This T cell receptor beta chain stems from a study of T cells after yellow fever vaccination. CDR1 and CDR2 (germline): SEHNR, FQNEAQ (reference sequence). The CDR3 consists of 15 residues. With V trimmed by 8 bases and J by 6 bases, 12 bases remained unmatched. Study-wide points: Highly abundant clonotypes carried over from the bulk population could end up in FACS-sorted repertoires as contaminants.

This clonotype was counted only a few times. The antigen remains undetermined. Template-switching 5'RACE yielded the TCR cDNA; a universal primer site and UMIs were added in the process. TCRdb reprocessed the 5' RACE reads with MiXCR, giving one entry per CDR3 protein. The data show around 230,000 distinct CDR3 sequences, approximately 6.7% seen once. The receptor's source is a man aged 25-45 years who received the YFV17D yellow fever vaccine. The source was CD4+ T cells sorted from PBMCs, collected on the day of the yellow fever booster vaccination. V and J are TRBV7-9 and TRBJ2-7; 11 bases align to TRBD1. The CDR3 DNA reads as TGTGCCAGCGTTGGACAGGGGGCTTCTCGGGGCGAGCAGTACTTC. Translated: CASVGQGASRGEQYF.